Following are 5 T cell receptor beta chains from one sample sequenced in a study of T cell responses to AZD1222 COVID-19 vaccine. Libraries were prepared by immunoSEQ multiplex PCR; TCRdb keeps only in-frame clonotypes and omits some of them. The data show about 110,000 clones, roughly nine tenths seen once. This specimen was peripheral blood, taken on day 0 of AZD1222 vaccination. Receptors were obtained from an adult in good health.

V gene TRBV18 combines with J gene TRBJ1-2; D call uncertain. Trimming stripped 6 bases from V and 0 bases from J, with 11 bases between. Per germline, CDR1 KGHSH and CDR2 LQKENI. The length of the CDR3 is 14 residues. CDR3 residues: CASSPTEANYGYTF. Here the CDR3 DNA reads TGTGCCAGCTCGCCAACAGAAGCTAACTATGGCTACACCTTC.

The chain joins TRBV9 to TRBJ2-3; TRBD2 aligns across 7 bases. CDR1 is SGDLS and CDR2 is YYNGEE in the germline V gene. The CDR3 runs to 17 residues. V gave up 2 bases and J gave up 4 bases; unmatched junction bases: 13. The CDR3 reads CASSVAPLGEGPDTQYF. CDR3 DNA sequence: TGTGCCAGCAGCGTGGCCCCATTGGGGGAGGGCCCAGATACGCAGTATTTT.

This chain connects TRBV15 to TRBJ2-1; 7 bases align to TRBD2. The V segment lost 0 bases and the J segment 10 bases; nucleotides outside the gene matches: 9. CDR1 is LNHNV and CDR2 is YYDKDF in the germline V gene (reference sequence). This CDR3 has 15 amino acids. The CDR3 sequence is CATSREPRGFREQFF. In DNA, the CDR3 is TGTGCCACCAGCAGAGAACCGCGGGGGTTTCGGGAGCAGTTCTTC.

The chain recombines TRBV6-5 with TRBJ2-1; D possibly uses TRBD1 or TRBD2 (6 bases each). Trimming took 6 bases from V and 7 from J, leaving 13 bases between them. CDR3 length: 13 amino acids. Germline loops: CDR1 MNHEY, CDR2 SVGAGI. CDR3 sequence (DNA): TGTGCCAGCAGATTAGGGGGGAGGAATGAGCAGTTCTTC. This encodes CASRLGGRNEQFF.

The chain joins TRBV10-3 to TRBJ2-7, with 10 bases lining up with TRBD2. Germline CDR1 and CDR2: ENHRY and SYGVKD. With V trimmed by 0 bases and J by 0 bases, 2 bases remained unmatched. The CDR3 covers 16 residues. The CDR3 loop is CAISESRTSGSYEQYF. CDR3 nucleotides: TGTGCCATCAGTGAGTCGAGGACTAGCGGCTCCTACGAGCAGTACTTC.